One sample yielded the 2 T cell receptor beta chains listed below, sequenced in a study of cytomegalovirus exposure and HLA in healthy donors (dated by TCRdb to 2016 to 2017). Receptor libraries were prepared by the immunoSEQ multiplex PCR assay. For the multiplex PCR, a mixture combining 60 forward primers for TCR Vbeta segments and 13 reverse primers for TCR Jbeta segments was used. TCRdb took over this immuneACCESS table, retaining in-frame rearrangements with V and J assigned. Such tables are incomplete; in checked studies, under half of the missing clones stem from an unresolved V gene, and the remainder is unexplained. The sample includes 150,000 or so clones, with approximately 80% observed a single time. The ten largest make up around 14% of the sample. Input material: PBMCs. The source is a woman aged 40 to 50 in good health and CMV-seronegative.

The sample holds one count of this clone. The chain combines TRBV6-6 with TRBJ2-7; D uncertain. The V and J ends lost 11 bases and 2 bases respectively, with 10 bases between them. This CDR3 has 11 amino acids. Germline V gene lookup returns CDR1 MNHNY and CDR2 SVGAGI (reference sequence). The CDR3, as DNA: TGTGCCTGCACAGAAGCCTACGAGCAGTACTTC. Amino acid sequence: CACTEAYEQYF.

In this sample, this clone turned up once. An end of the junction differs from the germline gene, which may be a read error. The chain has TRBV4-1 and TRBJ2-4, with D possibly being TRBD2 (6 bases). CDR1 and CDR2 (germline): MGHRA, YSYEKL. The CDR3 contains 15 residues. The chain's CDR3 is CASSQGGAGKNSQYF. CDR3 sequence (DNA): TGCGCCAGCAGCCAGGGCGGGGCCGGCAAAAACAGTCAGTACTTC.